This TCR beta chain was retrieved from a study of identical twins listed by TCRdb under 2016. In terms of the full investigation: To test whether fetal clonotypes persist, this study deep-sequenced TCR alpha and beta repertoires from monozygotic twins, from unrelated adults of various ages, and from cord blood. To rule out contamination, replicate twin experiments were performed at different times with different library preparation protocols. What the study reported, not specific to this receptor: Abundant cord blood beta clonotypes carried fewer insertions; young adult naive repertoires showed a weaker similar trend, while memory repertoires showed none. Because the same donors could not be followed over many years, conclusions were based on cross-sectional statistical analysis. In monozygotic twins, out-of-frame TCR alpha sharing was systematically underestimated by recombination models, although the models agreed with sharing between unrelated individuals. In beta out-of-frame sequences, excess twin sharing was weaker, because having fewer shared sequences lowered the signal-to-noise ratio. Compared with coincidental sharing between unrelated individuals, out-of-frame TCR alpha sequences shared between twins had an excess of sequences with low generation probability. Zero-insertion analyses could be partly confounded by invariant T cells such as MAIT and iNKT, though diverse VJ usage argued against such confounding for most clonotypes.

This clonotype was counted many times. It lacks a known antigen. Per-nucleotide qualities are absent, and no much larger clonotype sits a single base away. V is reduced by 7 bases and J by 2 bases, leaving a spacing of 8 bases between them. CDR1 and CDR2 are drawn from the germline V gene: KGHDR, SFDVKD. The CDR3 measures 13 amino acids from cysteine to phenylalanine. Only the CDR3 DNA stays, 39 bases, in frame from base 1. The library was generated by 5' RACE. Sequenced on an Illumina HiSeq 2000. Template switching introduced a universal primer binding site; the final cDNA contained a unique molecular identifier, enabling accurate counting of TCR cDNA molecules. Specific primers in the conserved constant-segment region were used to synthesize first-strand cDNA for the TCR alpha and beta chains. Each cDNA library was double barcoded, with a SMART-Mk sample barcode plus Illumina barcodes, to control for contamination. Two successive PCR steps introduced TruSeq adapter sequences along with Illumina sample barcodes. The TCR alpha and beta cDNA libraries were sequenced on the Illumina HiSeq platform using custom primers. The source study handled its data this way. Raw reads were processed with MiGEC to extract unique molecular identifiers, and MiXCR was used to determine CDR3 positions. Recombination models were inferred per individual with the repgenHMM and IGoR tools using an EM algorithm. The analysis of shared clonotypes was done with the tcR package in R, with sharing normalized by the product of cloneset sizes. To study raw recombination free of thymic and clonal selection effects, out-of-frame nonproductive sequences were analyzed. TCRdb ran its own pipeline on the public reads, namely fastp trimming at Q25 and MiXCR clone calling, and kept in-frame beta chains. CDR3 protein sequences are deduplicated, and each keeps its most common genes and DNA. For this entry, the V and J calls and clone size follow TCRdb and not the study's own pipeline. This sample is represented by hundreds of thousands of distinct CDR3 sequences; approximately 6.8% of them were singletons. Together, the top ten hold roughly 5% of the sample.

Every donor was a healthy Caucasian. Three pairs of female monozygotic twins, all aged 18 to 29 years, made up the twin cohort. Positive isolation kits from Invitrogen were used to isolate CD4+ and CD8+ T cell populations. These data were also filed under a second study, of yellow fever vaccine responses in identical twins. From that second study: According to the authors, in identical twins the way T cells responded to vaccination appeared partly convergent and partly personalized. In identical twins, the study followed T cell clones that responded to the vaccine with precision.

This sequence originates from a woman between 18 and 29 years old in good health. The sample taken for sequencing was CD8+ T cells sorted from blood. The chain uses TRBV24-1 and TRBJ2-1; confidence is insufficient to name the D gene. The CDR3 is CATRADPYNEQFF. Read as DNA, the sequence is TGTGCCACCAGAGCAGACCCCTACAATGAGCAGTTCTTC.